This T cell receptor (beta chain) was observed in a study of blood T cell repertoires in COVID-19. About this clone itself: One end of the junction is discordant with germline, which a read error may explain.

Clones were sequenced by immunoSEQ multiplex PCR, and TCRdb holds only the in-frame ones, with some missing. Among approximately 110,000 clones, 70% to 90% were seen once, and the ten largest hold about 18%. CDR3 length equals 16 residues. CDR1 is SSHAT, CDR2 FNYEAQ, per germline (reference sequence). The chain links TRBV7-7 to TRBJ2-5, with TRBD1 matching over 8 bases. Sample: peripheral blood. This sequence was found in a woman aged 55-69 years with acute or convalescent COVID-19. The CDR3 nucleotides read TGTGCTAGCAGCAAAGGACAGGGAATAGGCCAAGAGACCCAGTACTTC. Translating gives CASSKGQGIGQETQYF.